Listed below are T cell receptor beta chains from one sample, sequenced in a study of T cell changes during pregnancy in multiple sclerosis. The protocol was immunoSEQ multiplex PCR, while the TCRdb copy is restricted to in-frame clones and leaves out a portion. The sample contains 40,000 to 45,000 clones, 80% to 90% of which appear only once. The material was CD4+ T cells from peripheral blood mononuclear cells, obtained in the first trimester of pregnancy. All receptors come from a female donor with multiple sclerosis, enrolled in a pregnancy study. Both conserved end residues are part of each CDR3. D genes are given only for firm matches. Clone size, where shown, is once, few, many, or a class for clones that have expanded.

v_call: TRBV18
d_call: -
j_call: TRBJ2-7
clone_size: -
cdr3_aa: CASSPYSGGNYYEQYF
cdr3_nt: TGTGCCAGCTCACCTTATAGCGGTGGAAACTACTACGAGCAGTACTTC

v_call: TRBV29-1
d_call: TRBD1
j_call: TRBJ1-5
clone_size: -
cdr3_aa: CSVSQGFLGNQPQHF
cdr3_nt: TGCAGCGTTTCACAGGGGTTTTTGGGCAATCAGCCCCAGCATTTT

v_call: TRBV18
d_call: -
j_call: TRBJ2-7
clone_size: -
cdr3_aa: CASSPGLGYEQYF
cdr3_nt: TGTGCCAGCTCACCAGGACTGGGCTACGAGCAGTACTTC

v_call: TRBV7-3
d_call: -
j_call: TRBJ2-3
clone_size: once
cdr3_aa: CASSRGTVSTDTQYF
cdr3_nt: TGTGCCAGCAGCCGCGGGACGGTGTCCACAGATACGCAGTATTTT

v_call: TRBV19
d_call: -
j_call: TRBJ1-1
clone_size: -
cdr3_aa: CASSPTGTTEAFF
cdr3_nt: TGTGCCAGTAGCCCTACCGGGACAACTGAAGCTTTCTTT

v_call: TRBV28
d_call: -
j_call: TRBJ1-3
clone_size: -
cdr3_aa: CASSFGIRNTIYF
cdr3_nt: TGTGCCAGCAGTTTCGGTATTCGGAACACCATATATTTT

v_call: TRBV6-5
d_call: TRBD1
j_call: TRBJ2-7
clone_size: -
cdr3_aa: CASRSGQGFYEQYF
cdr3_nt: TGTGCCAGCAGGTCGGGACAGGGATTCTACGAGCAGTACTTC

v_call: TRBV6-1
d_call: -
j_call: TRBJ1-1
clone_size: -
cdr3_aa: CASSAEMNTEAFF
cdr3_nt: TGTGCCAGCAGTGCAGAAATGAACACTGAAGCTTTCTTT

v_call: TRBV7-9
d_call: TRBD1
j_call: TRBJ1-4
clone_size: -
cdr3_aa: CASSLGIQGGHRGEKLFF
cdr3_nt: TGTGCCAGCAGCTTAGGGATCCAGGGGGGTCACCGCGGGGAAAAACTGTTTTTT

v_call: TRBV9
d_call: -
j_call: TRBJ2-1
clone_size: -
cdr3_aa: CASSVVQLSSYNEQFF
cdr3_nt: TGTGCCAGCAGCGTAGTTCAACTTAGCTCCTACAATGAGCAGTTCTTC

v_call: TRBV5-1
d_call: TRBD1
j_call: TRBJ1-2
clone_size: -
cdr3_aa: CASSPGQPVPLNYGYTF
cdr3_nt: TGCGCCAGCAGCCCGGGACAGCCCGTACCTCTTAACTATGGCTACACCTTC

v_call: TRBV15
d_call: -
j_call: TRBJ2-1
clone_size: -
cdr3_aa: CATNFGSGSYNEQFF
cdr3_nt: TGTGCCACCAACTTTGGGTCGGGGTCCTACAATGAGCAGTTCTTC